Each of the 26 T cell receptor beta chains below was sequenced from the same sample in a study of CD8 T cells in Susac syndrome. Reverse transcription of about 0.45 to 1 ug RNA used random hexamers. TCRdb independently ran MiXCR on the immunoSEQ multiplex PCR reads; one entry per CDR3 protein. This sample has fewer than 150,000 distinct CDR3 sequences; around nine tenths occur once, and the top ten carry about 0.25%. The source material was CD8+ T cells from PBMCs. The receptors were sampled from a human donor with multiple sclerosis.

The chain carries TRBV5-4 and TRBJ2-1; 8 bases are a match to TRBD1. The CDR3 runs to 13 residues. Germline V gene data show CDR1 as SGHNT and CDR2 as YYREEE (reference sequence). V was clipped by 2 bases and J by 6 bases; unmatched bases: 1. This CDR3 is CASSFTGGNEQFF. The CDR3 DNA is TGTGCCAGCAGCTTTACAGGGGGCAATGAGCAGTTCTTC.

This chain connects TRBV4-1 to TRBJ2-7; D is possibly TRBD1 or TRBD2 (5 bases each). Germline V gene data show CDR1 as MGHRA and CDR2 as YSYEKL. The V end lost 4 bases, the J end lost 5 bases, and 18 bases lay between the germline ends. CDR3 size: 15 residues. CDR3 in amino acids: CASSLDGTVGHEQYF. The CDR3 DNA reads as TGCGCCAGCAGCCTCGACGGGACGGTCGGCCACGAGCAGTACTTC.

The chain is built from TRBV3-1 and TRBJ2-2, with 14 nucleotides matching TRBD2. The CDR3 has 18 amino acids. J lost 7 bases, V lost 7 bases, and 14 bases had no gene match. Germline loops: CDR1 LGHDT, CDR2 YNNKEL (reference sequence). Here the CDR3 reads CASISKGTSGSFFGELFF. The DNA of the CDR3 is TGTGCCAGCATCTCCAAGGGGACTAGCGGGAGTTTTTTCGGGGAGCTGTTTTTT.

This rearrangement joins TRBV9 to TRBJ1-1; 7 nucleotides match TRBD1. The CDR3 totals 12 residues. Germline trimming cut 3 bases from V and 6 bases from J; bases unmatched to any gene: 2. From germline, CDR1 is SGDLS and CDR2 YYNGEE. CDR3 protein: CASSAGTAEAFF. CDR3 sequence (DNA): TGTGCCAGCAGCGCCGGGACAGCTGAAGCTTTCTTT.

This chain links TRBV30 with TRBJ1-2; D uncertain. The length of the CDR3 is 9 residues. The V end lost 8 bases, the J end lost 5 bases, and 6 bases lay between the germline ends. Germline CDR1 is GTSNPN and CDR2 is SVGIG (reference sequence). The DNA for the CDR3 is TGTGCCGGGGAGTATGGCTACACCTTC. Amino acid sequence: CAGEYGYTF.

The chain is built from TRBV4-3 and TRBJ1-6; D remains ambiguous. Germline V lookup: CDR1 LGHNA, CDR2 YSLEER. Trimming removed 4 bases from V and 5 bases from J, with 12 bases in between. This CDR3 is built from 15 residues. The CDR3 reads CASSPLLEDNSPLHF. CDR3 DNA: TGCGCCAGCAGCCCCCTATTGGAGGATAATTCACCCCTCCACTTT.

The chain employs TRBV29-1 and TRBJ1-3, with D perhaps matching TRBD1 (5 bases). The V end was cut by 4 bases, the J end by 0 bases, with 10 bases between. There are 14 residues in the CDR3. Germline V lookup: CDR1 SQVTM, CDR2 ANQGSEA. The CDR3: CSVVQAISGNTIYF. CDR3 nucleotides: TGCAGCGTTGTACAGGCTATCTCTGGAAACACCATATATTTT.

The V gene is TRBV4-2, the J gene TRBJ2-7; a possible D gene is TRBD2 (5 bases). Germline lookup yields CDR1 LGHNA and CDR2 YNFKEQ. Trimming left V 5 bases short and J 1 base short, with 12 bases between. The CDR3 runs 14 residues. The DNA for the CDR3 is TGTGCCAGCAGCACCCTGGCGGGTTCCTACGAGCAGTACTTC. Protein product: CASSTLAGSYEQYF.

The chain uses TRBV28 and TRBJ2-2; 10 nucleotides agree with TRBD1. Unmatched junction bases numbered 7, after V lost 6 bases and J lost 3 bases. This CDR3 comprises 16 residues. Germline V gene sequence: CDR1 MDHEN, CDR2 SYDVKM. The CDR3 sequence is CASSPGTGVDTGELFF. CDR3 coding DNA: TGTGCCAGCAGCCCCGGGACAGGGGTCGACACCGGGGAGCTGTTTTTT.

The genes are TRBV4-1 and TRBJ2-7; the D is unclear. In germline, CDR1 is MGHRA, CDR2 YSYEKL. Trimming shortened V by 4 bases and J by 5 bases, and 21 bases separated the two germline ends. The CDR3 has 16 amino acids. CDR3 coding DNA: TGCGCCAGCAGCCCAAGAGGCAGGCTATCCGCCCACGAGCAGTACTTC. Translation: CASSPRGRLSAHEQYF.

The chain joins TRBV27 to TRBJ1-3; a possible D gene is TRBD1 (5 bases). Germline V lookup: CDR1 MNHEY, CDR2 SMNVEV (reference sequence). There are 17 residues in the CDR3. The germline V and J ends were trimmed by 9 bases and 0 bases, with 21 bases remaining between them. CDR3 loop: CASKQTQGESSGNTIYF. The CDR3 DNA reads TGTGCCAGTAAGCAAACTCAAGGGGAAAGCTCTGGAAACACCATATATTTT.

This sequence joins TRBV9 and TRBJ1-5; 7 nucleotides agree with TRBD1. This CDR3 region has 14 residues. Per the germline V gene, CDR1 is SGDLS and CDR2 is YYNGEE. V trimming: 2 bases; J trimming: 3 bases; junction bases outside the gene matches: 2. CDR3 DNA: TGTGCCAGCAGCGTTACAGGGGACAATCAGCCCCAGCATTTT. Its translation: CASSVTGDNQPQHF.

This chain uses TRBV4-1 with TRBJ2-2; 10 bases fit TRBD2. Germline values: CDR1 MGHRA, CDR2 YSYEKL. The J segment lost 1 base and the V segment lost 5 bases, leaving 4 bases of the junction unmatched. The CDR3 totals 16 residues. This CDR3 is CASSYGLAENTGELFF. CDR3 in DNA: TGCGCCAGCAGCTACGGACTAGCGGAGAACACCGGGGAGCTGTTTTTT.

The V gene is TRBV7-9, the J gene TRBJ1-2; 9 bases fit TRBD1. V was pared by 4 bases and J by 8 bases, with 11 bases of the junction left unmatched. This CDR3 is built from 15 residues. Germline V gene data show CDR1 as SEHNR and CDR2 as FQNEAQ (reference sequence). DNA for the CDR3: TGTGCCAGCAGCTCACTACGGACAGGGGAAGAAGGCTACACCTTC. It yields the protein CASSSLRTGEEGYTF.

The chain combines TRBV20-1 with TRBJ2-1; D gene ambiguous. Germline V gives CDR1 DFQATT, CDR2 SNEGSKA (reference sequence). V lost 3 bases to trimming and J lost 7 bases, with 4 bases between them. The length of the CDR3 is 10 residues. Here the CDR3 DNA reads TGCAGTGCTAGTTTAAATGAGCAGTTCTTC. Translated, it gives CSASLNEQFF.

The J gene is TRBJ2-3, the V gene TRBV27; no reliable D call. Germline CDR1 MNHEY, CDR2 SMNVEV (reference sequence). Between the trimmed V and J ends, which lost 8 bases and 2 bases, there was a span of 5 bases. This CDR3 is built from 11 residues. The CDR3 sequence: CASALTDTQYF. CDR3 nucleotides: TGTGCCAGCGCCCTCACAGATACGCAGTATTTT.

V is TRBV6-5 and J is TRBJ2-7; unclear D gene. This CDR3 has 13 residues. Trimming stripped 6 bases from V and 0 bases from J, with 9 bases between. Germline V gene data show CDR1 as MNHEY and CDR2 as SVGAGI. The CDR3 spells CASSDGVSYEQYF. The CDR3 DNA is TGTGCCAGCAGCGACGGAGTCTCCTACGAGCAGTACTTC.

The gene calls are TRBV9 and TRBJ1-1; D gene uncertain. Germline loops: CDR1 SGDLS, CDR2 YYNGEE. The CDR3 sequence is 14 residues long. Trimming stripped 0 bases from V and 4 bases from J, with 10 bases between. The CDR3 DNA sequence: TGTGCCAGCAGCGTAGCACCTGGAACCACTGAAGCTTTCTTT. Protein product: CASSVAPGTTEAFF.

The J gene is TRBJ2-7, the V gene TRBV29-1; 9 bases align to TRBD1. The CDR3 runs 12 residues. V was pared by 4 bases and J by 7 bases, with 5 bases of the junction left unmatched. Germline assignment: CDR1 SQVTM and CDR2 ANQGSEA. The CDR3: CSVGTGAGEQYF. CDR3 DNA sequence: TGCAGCGTTGGGACAGGGGCGGGGGAGCAGTACTTC.

The V call is TRBV15, the J call TRBJ2-5; D is unclear. CDR1 is LNHNV and CDR2 is YYDKDF in the germline V gene (reference sequence). Trimming pared 4 bases from V and 1 base from J, leaving 16 bases between. This CDR3 has 16 residues. CDR3 DNA sequence: TGTGCCACCAGCATTGTAAACTACCACTTCCAAGAGACCCAGTACTTC. Residues: CATSIVNYHFQETQYF.

This chain joins TRBV5-6 and TRBJ2-7; 11 bases map to TRBD1. After removal of 4 bases from V and 2 bases from J, the junction contained 17 bases not matched to a gene. From germline, CDR1 is SGHDT and CDR2 YYEEEE. CDR3 size: 19 residues. In DNA, the CDR3 is TGTGCCAGCAGCACTGCTTGGGACAGGGGGAGTCATCAGGCCTACGAGCAGTACTTC. This encodes CASSTAWDRGSHQAYEQYF.

The chain recombines TRBV9 with TRBJ2-7; the D is unclear. Trimming cost V 3 bases and J 5 bases, with 9 bases left between them. Germline V gene data show CDR1 as SGDLS and CDR2 as YYNGEE. The CDR3 contains 12 residues. The CDR3 coding sequence is TGTGCCAGCAGCGCCGGAGCTCACGAGCAGTACTTC. Protein sequence: CASSAGAHEQYF.

The chain employs TRBV6-2 or TRBV6-3 and TRBJ2-2; D not certain. Germline V lookup: CDR1 MNHEY, CDR2 SVGEGT. This CDR3 comprises 14 residues. Trimming stripped 6 bases from V and 1 base from J, with 9 bases between. Here the CDR3 DNA reads TGTGCCAGCAGCCAGCCGGTGAACACCGGGGAGCTGTTTTTT. Residues: CASSQPVNTGELFF.

The chain recombines TRBV29-1 with TRBJ2-3; the match to TRBD1 covers 8 bases. This CDR3 is built from 16 residues. After removal of 7 bases from V and 11 bases from J, the junction contained 23 bases not matched to a gene. Germline V gives CDR1 SQVTM, CDR2 ANQGSEA. The DNA for the CDR3 is TGCAGCGCCCCGCCGCCTGTGACAGGGGACTTCCGGAAGCAGTATTTT. Translation: CSAPPPVTGDFRKQYF.

The gene calls are TRBV27 and TRBJ1-2; the D is unclear. Germline CDR1 and CDR2: MNHEY and SMNVEV (reference sequence). This CDR3 spans 13 amino acids. Trimming shortened V by 0 bases and J by 3 bases, and 5 bases separated the two germline ends. This CDR3 is CASSLSQYYGYTF. The DNA for the CDR3 is TGTGCCAGCAGTTTATCCCAGTACTATGGCTACACCTTC.

The rearrangement joins TRBV3-1 to TRBJ1-6; D gene uncertain. CDR1 is LGHDT and CDR2 is YNNKEL in the germline V gene (reference sequence). Between the trimmed V and J ends, which lost 3 bases and 10 bases, there was a span of 13 bases. The CDR3 runs to 14 residues. The CDR3 DNA reads as TGTGCCAGCAGCCAGGGCGAAGGGTTATCACCCCTCCACTTT. Translated: CASSQGEGLSPLHF. Full variable domain (remainder filled in from reference TRBV3-1 and TRBJ1-6): DTAVSQTPKYLVTQMGNDKSIKCEQNLGHDTMYWYKQDSKKFLKIMFSYNNKELIINETVPNRFSPKSPDKAHLNLHINSLELGDSAVYFCASSQGEGLSPLHFGNGTRLTVT.